This section outlines one TCR beta chain sequence together with its context. Sequenced by immunoSEQ multiplex PCR; TCRdb stores in-frame clones only, minus some. This table holds about 16,000 clones, roughly two thirds found once. This specimen belongs to a study of chemoradiotherapy in HPV16-positive cancers. This receptor was taken from a human donor with HPV-associated anogenital cancer. The sequencing here drew on tumor tissue, taken from a patient who underwent chemoradiotherapy.

In nucleotides, the CDR3 is TGTGCCAGCGAAAGGGATTCGCTATACGAGCAGTACTTC. Its protein is CASERDSLYEQYF. This chain joins TRBV6-1 and TRBJ2-7; the D is unclear. Germline-derived CDR1 and CDR2 are MNHNS and SASEGT. Trimming removed 8 bases at V and 4 bases at J, with 15 bases between. The CDR3 consists of 13 residues.